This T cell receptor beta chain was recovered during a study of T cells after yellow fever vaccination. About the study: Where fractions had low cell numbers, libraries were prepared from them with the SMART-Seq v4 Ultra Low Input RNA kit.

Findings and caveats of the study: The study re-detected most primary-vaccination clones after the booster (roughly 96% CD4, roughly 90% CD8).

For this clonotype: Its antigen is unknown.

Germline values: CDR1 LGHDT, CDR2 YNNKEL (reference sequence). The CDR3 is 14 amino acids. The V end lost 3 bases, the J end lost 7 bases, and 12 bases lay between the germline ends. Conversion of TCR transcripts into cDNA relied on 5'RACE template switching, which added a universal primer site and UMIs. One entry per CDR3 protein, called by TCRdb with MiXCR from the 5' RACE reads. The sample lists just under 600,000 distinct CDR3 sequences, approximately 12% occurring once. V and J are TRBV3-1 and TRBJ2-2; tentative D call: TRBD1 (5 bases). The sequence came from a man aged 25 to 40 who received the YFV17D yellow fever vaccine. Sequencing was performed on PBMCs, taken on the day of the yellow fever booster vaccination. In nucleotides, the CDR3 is TGTGCCAGCAGCCAGGGGCAGGGTTTCGGGGAGCTGTTTTTT. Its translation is CASSQGQGFGELFF.